The 29 T cell receptor beta chains below come from one sample, sequenced in a study of blood T cell repertoires in COVID-19. Clones were read by immunoSEQ multiplex PCR, and TCRdb kept only the in-frame ones, dropping some. The sample consists of a few hundred thousand clones, approximately 89% of them appearing once. Specimen: peripheral blood. These receptors came from a woman between 25 and 40 years old who had recovered from COVID-19.

The genes are TRBV7-9 and TRBJ1-1; no clear D. V lost 4 bases and J lost 1, with 7 bases in between. The germline gives CDR1 SEHNR, CDR2 FQNEAQ (reference sequence). The CDR3 has 13 amino acids. CDR3 bases: TGTGCCAGCAGCTCTTCAGGGAACACTGAAGCTTTCTTT. This gives the protein CASSSSGNTEAFF.

In DNA form, the CDR3 reads TGTGCCAGCAGCTTAGCAGGAGAGCAGGGCCGGGCTTTCTTT. Its translation: CASSLAGEQGRAFF. The rearrangement joins TRBV7-6 to TRBJ1-1, with D perhaps matching TRBD1 (5 bases). With 0 bases removed from V and 11 bases from J, the gap between germline ends came to 16 bases. The germline V gene has CDR1 SGHVS and CDR2 FNYEAQ. The CDR3 has 14 amino acids.

V gene TRBV28 combines with J gene TRBJ2-2; 9 bases match TRBD1. The ends lost 4 bases at V and 5 bases at J; junction bases unmatched: 8. Germline CDR1 reads MDHEN; CDR2 reads SYDVKM. This CDR3 has 16 residues. CDR3 amino acids: CASSSPGTGITGELFF. The CDR3 nucleotides read TGTGCCAGCAGTTCCCCCGGGACAGGGATAACCGGGGAGCTGTTTTTT.

V and J are TRBV5-4 and TRBJ1-4; 9 nucleotides agree with TRBD1. This CDR3 comprises 17 residues. Germline V CDR1 and CDR2: SGHNT, YYREEE (reference sequence). With V trimmed by 4 bases and J by 5 bases, 12 bases remained unmatched. CDR3 in amino acids: CASSPIPGTGQNEKLFF. Here the CDR3 DNA reads TGTGCCAGCAGCCCTATCCCAGGGACAGGGCAGAATGAAAAACTGTTTTTT.

This clone was seen only a few times. The chain uses TRBV11-2 and TRBJ2-7; 8 nucleotides agree with TRBD1. CDR3 length: 14 residues. The trim removed 2 bases at V and 7 bases at J, leaving 7 bases unmatched. Per germline, CDR1 SGHAT and CDR2 FQNNGV. CDR3 protein: CASSLSQGAWEQYF. Written as DNA, the CDR3 is TGTGCCAGCAGCTTAAGTCAGGGGGCCTGGGAGCAGTACTTC.

The V gene is TRBV28, the J gene TRBJ2-7, with TRBD1 identical over 9 bases. Trimming at V came to 1 base and at J to 5 bases, leaving 6 bases not matched to a gene. Germline loops: CDR1 MDHEN, CDR2 SYDVKM. The CDR3 contains 15 residues. The CDR3 loop is CASSLLGQGYNEQYF. The CDR3, as DNA: TGTGCCAGCAGTTTATTGGGACAGGGTTATAACGAGCAGTACTTC. The entire variable domain, with the rest obtained from reference TRBV28 and TRBJ2-7, is as follows: DVKVTQSSRYLVKRTGEKVFLECVQDMDHENMFWYRQDPGLGLRLIYFSYDVKMKEKGDIPEGYSVSREKKERFSLILESASTNQTSMYLCASSLLGQGYNEQYFGPGTRLTVT.

This rearrangement joins TRBV29-1 to TRBJ2-5, with D unclear. Germline V gene data show CDR1 as SQVTM and CDR2 as ANQGSEA. The CDR3 runs to 13 residues. Trimming removed 2 bases from V and 7 bases from J, with 14 bases in between. The CDR3 bases are TGCAGCGTTGAAACAGAATCCAAGAGGACCCAGTACTTC. It translates to CSVETESKRTQYF.

The chain recombines TRBV5-1 with TRBJ1-6, with 10 positions matching TRBD1. There are 15 residues in the CDR3. The V gene's germline CDR1 is SGHRS and CDR2 YFSETQ. V trimming: 2 bases; J trimming: 8 bases; junction bases outside the gene matches: 4. CDR3: CASSLPTGGDSPLHF. The CDR3 region has the DNA TGCGCCAGCAGCTTACCGACAGGGGGCGATTCACCCCTCCACTTT.

The gene calls are TRBV28 and TRBJ1-2; 7 bases fit TRBD1. The CDR3 consists of 12 residues. The germline V gene encodes CDR1 MDHEN and CDR2 SYDVKM. Trimming took 6 bases from V and 5 from J; bases not matched to a gene: 3. The CDR3: CASRQQGYGYTF. The CDR3, as DNA: TGTGCCAGCAGGCAACAGGGGTATGGCTACACCTTC.

In its sample, this clone was seen once. This chain uses TRBV10-3 with TRBJ2-1; 16 bases are shared with TRBD2. The CDR3 is made up of 15 amino acids. CDR1 and CDR2 (germline): ENHRY, SYGVKD. V lost 11 bases and J lost 2; bases outside the gene matches: 3. CDR3 sequence: CAVGTSGGAYNEQFF. CDR3 coding DNA: TGTGCCGTGGGGACTAGCGGGGGGGCCTACAATGAGCAGTTCTTC.

The chain combines TRBV9 with TRBJ1-2, with TRBD1 as a possible D gene (5 bases). Trimming took off 0 bases at V and 4 bases at J, with 13 bases between the two ends. Germline CDR1 and CDR2: SGDLS and YYNGEE. This CDR3 comprises 15 residues. In nucleotides, the CDR3 is TGTGCCAGCAGCGTAGATTACAGGTCTTTCTATGGCTACACCTTC. It encodes CASSVDYRSFYGYTF.

V and J are TRBV6-5 and TRBJ1-5, with no clear D. Trimming pared 7 bases from V and 4 bases from J, leaving 14 bases between. This CDR3 has 14 amino acids. From germline, CDR1 is MNHEY and CDR2 SVGAGI. CDR3 protein: CASMQVTNNQPQHF. CDR3 DNA sequence: TGTGCCAGCATGCAGGTGACTAATAATCAGCCCCAGCATTTT.

The J gene is TRBJ1-2, the V gene TRBV9; D unclear. V lost 0 bases, J lost 0 bases, and 12 bases lay in between. The CDR3 loop spans 16 amino acids. In germline, CDR1 is SGDLS, CDR2 YYNGEE. The CDR3, as DNA: TGTGCCAGCAGCGTAGCCCGGGAGGGTCCTAACTATGGCTACACCTTC. Translating it yields CASSVAREGPNYGYTF.

In nucleotides, the CDR3 is TGTGCCACCAGTGATTTTTATGAGTTTCTAGCGGGAGAGACCCAGTACTTC. Protein product: CATSDFYEFLAGETQYF. The chain uses TRBV24-1 and TRBJ2-5; 8 nucleotides line up with TRBD2. The CDR3 consists of 17 residues. V lost 1 base, J lost 4 bases, and 10 bases stayed unmatched. The germline gives CDR1 KGHDR, CDR2 SFDVKD.

This clone has a handful of counts. The gene calls are TRBV5-1 and TRBJ2-5; 9 bases are a match to TRBD1. The length of the CDR3 is 15 residues. Per germline, CDR1 SGHRS and CDR2 YFSETQ. V trimming: 3 bases; J trimming: 5 bases; junction bases outside the gene matches: 8. CDR3: CASSSVQGAQETQYF. CDR3 in DNA: TGCGCCAGCAGCTCCGTACAGGGGGCGCAGGAGACCCAGTACTTC.

The V and J genes are TRBV3-1 (or the pseudogene TRBV3-2) and TRBJ1-1, with D possibly TRBD1 on 5 matching bases. V gave up 1 base and J gave up 10 bases, with 16 bases separating them. The CDR3 runs to 14 residues. Per the germline V gene, CDR1 is LGHDT and CDR2 is YNNKEL (reference sequence). The CDR3 reads CASSQVVTGLRAFF. The CDR3 bases are TGTGCCAGCAGCCAAGTTGTAACAGGCCTAAGAGCTTTCTTT.

The V gene is TRBV6-2 or TRBV6-3, the J gene TRBJ2-3, with 10 bases that match TRBD1. V was pared by 6 bases and J by 4 bases, with 4 bases of the junction left unmatched. Germline V gene sequence: CDR1 MNHEY, CDR2 SVGEGT. The CDR3 covers 14 residues. CDR3 sequence: CASSLGQGADTQYF. As DNA, the CDR3 is TGTGCCAGCAGCCTCGGACAGGGGGCAGATACGCAGTATTTT.

V is TRBV19 and J is TRBJ2-5; no firm D call. Germline CDR1 reads LNHDA; CDR2 reads SQIVND (reference sequence). This CDR3 is 16 amino acids long. Trimming cost V 2 bases and J 1 base, with 14 bases left between them. The CDR3 DNA follows: TGTGCCAGTAGTATAAGACACGGAAGATCCCAAGAGACCCAGTACTTC. Amino acids: CASSIRHGRSQETQYF.

The V call is TRBV18, the J call TRBJ2-7; D remains unclear. CDR1 and CDR2 from the germline V gene are KGHSH and LQKENI. This CDR3 has 15 amino acids. Trimming shortened V by 2 bases and J by 2 bases, and 13 bases separated the two germline ends. The CDR3 nucleotides read TGTGCCAGCTCACCAGGATTCGGGTTTACCTACGAGCAGTACTTC. Encoded protein: CASSPGFGFTYEQYF.

The genes are TRBV19 and TRBJ1-5, with 8 bases fitting TRBD1. Germline lookup yields CDR1 LNHDA and CDR2 SQIVND (reference sequence). The CDR3 is 13 amino acids. V lost 6 bases and J lost 5; bases outside the gene matches: 3. The CDR3 loop is CASSLDRDQPQHF. In DNA, the CDR3 is TGTGCCAGTAGCCTGGACAGGGATCAGCCCCAGCATTTT.

This chain connects TRBV29-1 to TRBJ2-7; 8 nucleotides agree with TRBD1. Germline V CDR1 and CDR2: SQVTM, ANQGSEA. V gave up 7 bases and J gave up 0 bases; unmatched junction bases: 5. The CDR3 has 13 residues. The chain's CDR3 is CSAGTGDSYEQYF. DNA for the CDR3: TGCAGCGCTGGGACAGGAGACTCCTACGAGCAGTACTTC.

Regarding this clone: Other DNA sequences in this sample translate to the same CDR3. The rearrangement links TRBV18 to TRBJ1-1; D call uncertain. The CDR3 is 12 residues long. Germline CDR1 reads KGHSH; CDR2 reads LQKENI. V gave up 5 bases and J gave up 2 bases, with 6 bases separating them. The CDR3 is CASSAGNTEAFF. CDR3 bases: TGTGCCAGCTCAGCCGGTAACACTGAAGCTTTCTTT. The whole variable domain, filled in from reference TRBV18 and TRBJ1-1, reads NAGVMQNPRHLVRRRGQEARLRCSPMKGHSHVYWYRQLPEEGLKFMVYLQKENIIDESGMPKERFSAEFPKEGPSILRIQQVVRGDSAAYFCASSAGNTEAFFGQGTRLTVV.

The chain carries TRBV28 and TRBJ2-7, with 7 bases matching TRBD1. V gave up 6 bases and J gave up 0 bases; unmatched junction bases: 8. Germline V lookup: CDR1 MDHEN, CDR2 SYDVKM. The CDR3 consists of 15 residues. DNA of the CDR3: TGTGCCAGCAGGGCCGGGACAGCAAGCTCCTACGAGCAGTACTTC. This codes for CASRAGTASSYEQYF.

CDR3 nucleotides: TGCGCCAGCAGTCCTGGACAGGGGGCTTTTTATGGCTACACCTTC. Its translation: CASSPGQGAFYGYTF. The chain is built from TRBV5-1 and TRBJ1-2; 11 bases agree with TRBD1. The CDR3 sequence is 15 residues long. Losses at the gene ends were 5 bases for V and 5 bases for J; bases not matched to a gene: 8. The germline V gene has CDR1 SGHRS and CDR2 YFSETQ.

The chain combines TRBV29-1 with TRBJ2-6; D gene unclear. The length of the CDR3 is 13 residues. CDR1 and CDR2 from the germline V gene are SQVTM and ANQGSEA. Deletions cut 5 bases from V and 2 bases from J, with 7 bases between. CDR3 nucleotide sequence: TGCAGCGTTAATAAGCCTGGGGCCAACGTCCTGACTTTC. Encoded protein: CSVNKPGANVLTF.

This sequence joins TRBV6-5 and TRBJ2-7; D may be TRBD2 (7 bases). This CDR3 contains 14 residues. Trimming shortened V by 2 bases and J by 6 bases, and 14 bases separated the two germline ends. Germline loops: CDR1 MNHEY, CDR2 SVGAGI. The DNA for the CDR3 is TGTGCCAGCAGTTACAGTGGGAGGGGGAGCGAGCAGTACTTC. Amino acid sequence: CASSYSGRGSEQYF.

The V call is TRBV7-2, the J call TRBJ2-7; D is uncertain. V lost 7 bases and J lost 3, with 7 bases in between. This CDR3 is 11 amino acids long. Germline CDR1 and CDR2: SGHTA and FQGNSA. The CDR3 sequence is CASTRYYEQYF. The CDR3, as DNA: TGTGCCAGCACCCGGTACTACGAGCAGTACTTC.

The gene calls are TRBV6-2 or TRBV6-3 and TRBJ2-7, with D possibly being TRBD2 (6 bases). This CDR3 contains 14 residues. V lost 5 bases, J lost 1 base, and 12 bases lay in between. Germline assignment: CDR1 MNHEY and CDR2 SVGEGT. The DNA of the CDR3 is TGTGCCAGCAGTCACAGCGGGTCTTCCTACGAGCAGTACTTC. Its translation is CASSHSGSSYEQYF.

The V call is TRBV7-9, the J call TRBJ2-6; 8 bases line up with TRBD1. The germline CDR1 and CDR2 sequences are SEHNR and FQNEAQ (reference sequence). The CDR3 has 17 amino acids. V shed 4 bases, J shed 1 base, and the junction held 6 bases outside the gene matches. The CDR3 protein is CASSSGDRLSGANVLTF. The CDR3 nucleotides read TGTGCCAGCAGCTCAGGGGACAGGCTATCTGGGGCCAACGTCCTGACTTTC.